This T cell receptor beta chain came from a study of cytomegalovirus exposure and HLA in healthy donors. About the research overall: There were nearly 120 million unique TCR beta sequences, drawn from about 179 million T cells, in an earlier analysis.

PCR primers comprised 60 Vbeta and 13 Jbeta primers. As handled by the study authors: Counted up in a later analysis, unique TCR beta chains came to some 82 million, with around 9.9 million shared. Profiled with immunoSEQ multiplex PCR; TCRdb holds only in-frame clones, not every one. V and J calls and clone size are those listed in that table; D and trimming were worked out from the DNA. The sample contains roughly 90,000 clones, over 65% of which appear only once. Germline-derived CDR1 and CDR2 are SNHLY and FYNNEI. The V end was cut by 8 bases, the J end by 2 bases, with 10 bases between. The CDR3 totals 14 residues. Donors counted as nominally healthy when sampled, yet unrecorded immune exposures were likely.

The clonotype was recovered from a woman in her 40s in good health and CMV-seropositive. Material for sequencing was PBMCs. The chain uses TRBV2 and TRBJ2-6; D ambiguous. The CDR3 DNA follows: TGTGCCAGCGCCATGAGCACTGGGGCCAACGTCCTGACTTTC. Its translation is CASAMSTGANVLTF.